This is a list of T cell receptor beta chains from one sample in a study of blood T cell repertoires in COVID-19. Profiled with immunoSEQ multiplex PCR; TCRdb holds only in-frame clones, not every one. The sample includes 150,000 to 200,000 clones, approximately 85% of them seen just once. The sequencing input was peripheral blood. The receptors were gathered from a man aged 35 to 55 who had recovered from COVID-19. Both conserved end residues are part of each CDR3. The D gene is left open where the match is weak. Where a row states a size, it is once, few, many or the class of an expanded clone; other rows omit it.

. TRBJ1-4 TRBV20-1 . TGCAGTGCTTTAATCAGGGAAAAACTGTTTTTT CSALIREKLFF
few TRBJ1-6 TRBV29-1 . TGCAGCGTTGCTACAGATAATTCACCCCTCCACTTT CSVATDNSPLHF
. TRBJ2-7 TRBV7-3 . TGTGCCAGCAGCTTAACCCCTATGGGCATCTACGAGCAGTACTTC CASSLTPMGIYEQYF
. TRBJ2-7 TRBV27 TRBD1 TGTGCCAGCAGTTTGTCCGGGACAGGTGCCTACGAGCAGTACTTC CASSLSGTGAYEQYF
. TRBJ1-6 TRBV10-3 TRBD1 TGTGCCACCTGCCGGGACAGTAATTCACCCCTCCACTTT CATCRDSNSPLHF
. TRBJ2-3 TRBV11-3 TRBD2 TGTGCCAGCACCCCGAGGGCGGGGGGGCCGATCACAGATACGCAGTATTTT CASTPRAGGPITDTQYF
once TRBJ1-5 TRBV9 . TGTGCCAGCAGCGTAGGGCCAGGTACCAATCAGCCCCAGCATTTT CASSVGPGTNQPQHF
. TRBJ2-7 TRBV5-4 TRBD1 TGTGCCAGCAGCTTTGGGACAGGGGTGAACGAGCAGTACTTC CASSFGTGVNEQYF
. TRBJ1-4 TRBV6-6 . TGTGCCAGCAGTTACGCGGTGGCAGGGCGAGAAAAACTGTTTTTT CASSYAVAGREKLFF
. TRBJ2-3 TRBV6-1 . TGTGCCAGCAGTGAAGGGAGGTATACGCAGTATTTT CASSEGRYTQYF
. TRBJ2-3 TRBV18 TRBD1 TGTGCCAGCTCAACGGGACAGGGGAAGTTAGATACGCAGTATTTT CASSTGQGKLDTQYF
. TRBJ2-2 TRBV14 TRBD2 TGTGCCAGCAGCCCCCGGTTTGGCGGGAGTGCCGGGGAGCTGTTTTTT CASSPRFGGSAGELFF
. TRBJ2-2 TRBV30 . TGTGCCTGGAGTGAGGAGCTTTTCGGGGAGCTGTTTTTT CAWSEELFGELFF
. TRBJ2-5 TRBV7-4 TRBD1 TGTGCCAGCAGCTTATCTGAGGACAGGGGACGTGAATCGGGAGAGACCCAGTACTTC CASSLSEDRGRESGETQYF
. TRBJ1-2 TRBV19 TRBD1 TGTGCCAGTCGGTACTACGGACAGGGGAACTATGGCTACACCTTC CASRYYGQGNYGYTF
. TRBJ1-1 TRBV27 . TGTGCCAGCAGTTTATGGGACAAGAATGAAGCTTTCTTT CASSLWDKNEAFF
once TRBJ2-7 TRBV5-6 TRBD2 TGTGCCAGTTCACTCGGGACTAGTTACCACGAGCAGTACTTC CASSLGTSYHEQYF
once TRBJ2-1 TRBV27 TRBD2 TGTGCCAGCAGAAACGGACTAGTTCCCTACAATGAGCAGTTCTTC CASRNGLVPYNEQFF
few TRBJ1-4 TRBV7-2 . TGTGCCAGCAGCTTATTTCCCCTCGGGGTCGCTAATGAAAAACTGTTTTTT CASSLFPLGVANEKLFF
once TRBJ2-1 TRBV19 . TGTGCCAGTAGTATAGAGGAGAAAGGTGAGCAGTTCTTC CASSIEEKGEQFF
. TRBJ2-7 TRBV19 . TGTGCCAAGGACAGCAGAAGCTACGAGCAGTACTTC CAKDSRSYEQYF
. TRBJ1-4 TRBV6-6 TRBD1 TGTGCCAGCAGAACAGGGGGCGAAAAACTGTTTTTT CASRTGGEKLFF
few TRBJ2-7 TRBV18 TRBD1 TGTGCCAGCTCACCATCCGGGACAGCCGACGAGCAGTACTTC CASSPSGTADEQYF
. TRBJ1-1 TRBV7-2 . TGTGCCAGCAGCCTCGAACCAGGGAACACTGAAGCTTTCTTT CASSLEPGNTEAFF
. TRBJ1-6 TRBV5-6 TRBD1 TGTGCCAGCAGCCACCAGGGGGCGCATAATTCACCCCTCCACTTT CASSHQGAHNSPLHF
. TRBJ2-5 TRBV27 TRBD1 TGTGCCAGCACCCCGGGACAGGGGGCGCGTGAGACCCAGTACTTC CASTPGQGARETQYF
. TRBJ2-5 TRBV10-1 . TGCGCCAGCACCCGGGACTCGTCCGAGACCCAGTACTTC CASTRDSSETQYF
. TRBJ2-2 TRBV7-9 . TGTGCCAGCAGACCAGGGCCCGGGGAGCTGTTTTTT CASRPGPGELFF
. TRBJ2-7 TRBV19 . TGTGCCAGTAGTCAGGGGGGCGCCTACGAGCAGTACTTC CASSQGGAYEQYF
. TRBJ2-2 TRBV14 TRBD1 TGTGCCAGCAGCCCCCCTGGACAGGGGGATACCGGGGAGCTGTTTTTT CASSPPGQGDTGELFF
few TRBJ1-1 TRBV27 . TGTGCCAGCAGTTTATCGAAGGGGCCTGAAGCTTTCTTT CASSLSKGPEAFF
once TRBJ2-4 TRBV7-9 . TGTGCCAGCAGCACGGACTTGAAAAACATTCAGTACTTC CASSTDLKNIQYF
. TRBJ1-1 TRBV6-2/TRBV6-3 TRBD1 TGTGCCAGCAGTACGGGACAGGGTTGGGGCCACACTGAAGCTTTCTTT CASSTGQGWGHTEAFF
. TRBJ2-1 TRBV7-2 . TGTGCCAGCAGCTCCTACAGGTTAGGCTACAATGAGCAGTTCTTC CASSSYRLGYNEQFF
. TRBJ1-1 TRBV5-6 TRBD1 TGTGCCAGCAGCCCACTAAGACAGGGACGGGAAGCTTTCTTT CASSPLRQGREAFF
. TRBJ1-1 TRBV2 TRBD1 TGTGCCACAAACAGGGGCAACACTGAAGCTTTCTTT CATNRGNTEAFF
. TRBJ2-1 TRBV6-5 TRBD2 TGTGCCAGCGGGGGGGCCTACAATGAGCAGTTCTTC CASGGAYNEQFF
. TRBJ1-5 TRBV28 TRBD1 TGTGCCAGCAGGGGGACAGTTTATAGCAATCAGCCCCAGCATTTT CASRGTVYSNQPQHF
. TRBJ2-5 TRBV30 . TGTGCCTGGAGTGAAATGGCTCAAGAGACCCAGTACTTC CAWSEMAQETQYF
. TRBJ1-1 TRBV3-1/TRBV3-2 . TGTGTAGGACAGAACACTGAAGCTTTCTTT CVGQNTEAFF
once TRBJ2-7 TRBV19 . TGTGCCAGTAGCTCAGAGAAAGACAGAGGCTACGAGCAGTACTTC CASSSEKDRGYEQYF
. TRBJ2-6 TRBV27 . TGTGCCAGCAGTTTATCCGCTGGGGCCAACGTCCTGACTTTC CASSLSAGANVLTF
few TRBJ2-1 TRBV19 . TGTGCCAGTAGTATAGAGGCAGGGGTCAATGAGCAGTTCTTC CASSIEAGVNEQFF
. TRBJ2-1 TRBV4-1 . TGCGCCAGCAGCCAAGGGCAGGGGTATGGCGAGTTCTTC CASSQGQGYGEFF
few TRBJ1-1 TRBV20-1 . TGCAGTGCTAGTTGGGCAGTGAACACTGAAGCTTTCTTT CSASWAVNTEAFF
. TRBJ2-4 TRBV19 . TGTGCCAGTAGTCCTAAGGAGGGGACGGGGGGCTCCAAAAACATTCAGTACTTC CASSPKEGTGGSKNIQYF
once TRBJ1-3 TRBV7-2 TRBD1 TGTGCCAGCAGCTCCCGCCCGACAGGGACTGGAAACACCATATATTTT CASSSRPTGTGNTIYF
. TRBJ1-2 TRBV30 . TGTGCCTGGAGTCCCACCCCGGATGGCTACACCTTC CAWSPTPDGYTF
. TRBJ1-5 TRBV7-9 . TGTGCCAGCAGCTACAATACAGTTCAGCCCCAGCATTTT CASSYNTVQPQHF
. TRBJ1-1 TRBV2 . TGTGCCAGCAGGGGGGACGGGGGGAACACTGAAGCTTTCTTT CASRGDGGNTEAFF
. TRBJ2-3 TRBV5-4 . TGTGCCAGCAGCACACCTAGGAACCCAGACACAGATACGCAGTATTTT CASSTPRNPDTDTQYF
few TRBJ2-2 TRBV5-1 . TGCGCCAGCAGCTTGGTTCCAAGAGGCACCGGGGAGCTGTTTTTT CASSLVPRGTGELFF
. TRBJ2-1 TRBV10-3 . TGTGCCAGCGGAGAGGCGGGACCCCGGGATGAGCAGTTCTTC CASGEAGPRDEQFF
. TRBJ1-1 TRBV6-6 . TGTGCCAGCAGTCTAGGGGCACCCAGGGCGGACACTGAAGCTTTCTTT CASSLGAPRADTEAFF